The 29 T cell receptor beta chains reported below all come from one sample, sequenced in a study of T cells in Graves' hyperthyroidism and ophthalmopathy. From RNA transcripts, TCR beta CDR3 regions were amplified. The HTBI primer set was used in a first-round RT-PCR of the TCR CDR3. A single record per CDR3 protein comes from TCRdb applying MiXCR to the multiplex PCR reads. The sample yields just under 750,000 distinct CDR3 sequences, under 45% seen once. The sequencing input was blood. All receptors derive from a woman aged 40 to 55 with Graves' hyperthyroidism.

This clonotype came up many times. This chain links TRBV11-2 with TRBJ2-7; 7 nucleotides line up with TRBD2. Trimming removed 6 bases from V and 0 bases from J; junction bases left unmatched: 2. The CDR3 spans 13 residues. CDR1 is SGHAT and CDR2 is FQNNGV in the germline V gene. CDR3 sequence (DNA): TGTGCCAGCAGTAGGACTAGCTCCTACGAGCAGTACTTC. It encodes CASSRTSSYEQYF.

With respect to this clonotype: A read error may be the cause here, since a much bigger clone is one base away. The J gene is TRBJ1-5, the V gene TRBV10-3; the D gene is possibly TRBD1 (5 bases). The CDR3 totals 16 residues. The germline gives CDR1 ENHRY, CDR2 SYGVKD. The ends were cut back, 11 bases at V and 5 bases at J, with 25 bases in the middle. DNA of the CDR3: TGTGCCGGCAGGAGACGTCTGGGGCAGGGCTATCAGCCCCAGCATTTT. Its translation: CAGRRRLGQGYQPQHF.

As regards this clonotype: Its ends do not fully match the called genes, so a read error is possible. The CDR3, as DNA: TGTGCCAGCAGCCTCACGGAAAGACTGTTTTTT. Translated: CASSLTERLFF. The chain combines TRBV12-3 or TRBV12-4 with TRBJ1-4; no clear D gene. This CDR3 is built from 11 residues.

The J gene is TRBJ1-3, the V gene TRBV25-1; tentative D call: TRBD1 (5 bases). Germline loops: CDR1 MGHDK, CDR2 SYGVNS. The CDR3 has 15 amino acids. Trimming took 3 bases from V and 4 from J, leaving 13 bases between them. CDR3 in amino acids: CASSDILGDGNTIYF. In DNA form, the CDR3 reads TGTGCCAGCAGTGATATTTTAGGGGACGGAAACACCATATATTTT.

In this sample, this clonotype turned up many times. The V gene is TRBV29-1, the J gene TRBJ2-5; D possibly corresponds to TRBD2 (5 bases). Germline CDR1 and CDR2: SQVTM and ANQGSEA. CDR3 size: 13 residues. The V and J ends lost 4 bases and 2 bases respectively, with 11 bases between them. The CDR3 DNA is TGCAGCGTTGCGGGAATCAAGCAAGAGACCCAGTACTTC. Its translation is CSVAGIKQETQYF.

There are a few counts of this clonotype. The rearrangement uses TRBV6-1 and TRBJ1-1; D not resolved. CDR3 length: 11 residues. Looked up from germline, CDR1 is MNHNS and CDR2 is SASEGT. Trimming left V 4 bases short and J 3 bases short, with 3 bases between. CDR3 residues: CASSGYTEAFF. The CDR3 bases are TGTGCCAGCAGTGGATACACTGAAGCTTTCTTT.

The chain links TRBV29-1 to TRBJ1-1; possible D gene TRBD1, 6 bases. Germline V gives CDR1 SQVTM, CDR2 ANQGSEA. The CDR3 has 12 residues. V was trimmed by 7 bases and J by 4 bases, leaving 13 bases between them. CDR3 sequence reads: CSAGGQGTEAFF. In DNA, the CDR3 is TGCAGCGCCGGGGGGCAGGGCACTGAAGCTTTCTTT. Supplemented by reference TRBV29-1 and TRBJ1-1, the full variable domain reads SAVISQKPSRDICQRGTSLTIQCQVDSQVTMMFWYRQQPGQSLTLIATANQGSEATYESGFVIDKFPISRPNLTFSTLTVSNMSPEDSSIYLCSAGGQGTEAFFGQGTRLTVV.

CDR3 amino acids: CASTESYGELFF. The CDR3 DNA is TGTGCCAGCACCGAGAGTTACGGGGAGCTGTTTTTT. The genes are TRBV7-2 and TRBJ2-2; D is unresolved. V gave up 7 bases and J gave up 7 bases, with 10 bases separating them. This CDR3 has 12 residues. Germline V lookup: CDR1 SGHTA, CDR2 FQGNSA.

In regard to this clonotype: This may arise from a read error, as a much more abundant clone is one base away. This chain links TRBV4-1 with TRBJ1-2; 8 bases are a match to TRBD1. CDR3 length equals 15 residues. Germline V gene data show CDR1 as MGHRA and CDR2 as YSYEKL. As DNA, the CDR3 is TGCGCCGGCAGCCAAGGGCGGACAGGGACCTATGGCTACACCTTC. This sequence encodes CAGSQGRTGTYGYTF.

The table lists this clonotype with a few counts. The chain links TRBV10-2 to TRBJ2-2; D is unresolved. Trimming removed 7 bases at V and 2 bases at J, with 11 bases between. The CDR3 runs 14 residues. Germline V gene lookup returns CDR1 WSHSY and CDR2 SAAADI. The CDR3 DNA is TGCGCCAGCACTGACCAAATCAACACCGGGGAGCTGTTTTTT. Translated, it gives CASTDQINTGELFF.

Turning to this clonotype: A much larger clonotype is one base distant, so this may be a read error. V and J are TRBV19 and TRBJ1-2; no definite D call. CDR1 LNHDA and CDR2 SQIVND come from the germline V gene (reference sequence). The V gene lost 3 bases and the J gene lost 3 bases, with 5 bases spanning the gap. The CDR3 runs 12 residues. The CDR3 sequence is CASSIVDYGYTF. The CDR3 bases are TGTGCCAGTAGTATTGTAGACTATGGCTACACCTTC.

CDR3 DNA sequence: TGTGCCAGCAGCCCAGAGGCATACACCTTC. This codes for CASSPEAYTF. V and J are TRBV7-6 and TRBJ1-2; no clear D gene. V dropped 5 bases and J dropped 11 bases, with 9 bases sitting between them. The CDR3 spans 10 residues. Germline V gene data show CDR1 as SGHVS and CDR2 as FNYEAQ.

The chain uses TRBV6-2 or TRBV6-3 and TRBJ2-5; D ambiguous. Trimming pared 6 bases from V and 3 bases from J, leaving 17 bases between. CDR1 and CDR2 from the germline V gene are MNHEY and SVGEGT. This CDR3 comprises 15 residues. The CDR3 sequence: CASRAGSNGEETQYF. The DNA of the CDR3 is TGTGCCAGCAGAGCCGGCTCAAACGGAGAAGAGACCCAGTACTTC.

The J gene is TRBJ1-1, the V gene TRBV6-6; TRBD1 matches at 7 bases. V shed 6 bases and J 0 bases; nucleotides not matched to a gene: 7. The germline V gene encodes CDR1 MNHNY and CDR2 SVGAGI (reference sequence). This CDR3 is built from 15 residues. CDR3 bases: TGTGCCAGCAGAAGATGGACAGGTATGAACACTGAAGCTTTCTTT. Translating it yields CASRRWTGMNTEAFF.

The chain is built from TRBV29-1 and TRBJ2-7; D is unclear. The CDR3 contains 12 residues. The germline CDR1 and CDR2 sequences are SQVTM and ANQGSEA. V was clipped by 8 bases and J by 0 bases, with 11 bases between them. CDR3 residues: CSLARYSYEQYF. The CDR3 DNA sequence: TGCAGCTTAGCCCGATACTCCTACGAGCAGTACTTC.

V is TRBV7-9 and J is TRBJ1-1, with D unresolved. This CDR3 has 14 amino acids. Trimming removed 6 bases from V and 3 bases from J, with 14 bases in between. From germline, CDR1 is SEHNR and CDR2 FQNEAQ (reference sequence). In DNA form, the CDR3 reads TGTGCCAGCAGTTACCTCCCGCGGGACACTGAAGCTTTCTTT. It is translated as CASSYLPRDTEAFF.

V gene TRBV5-1 combines with J gene TRBJ1-1; D remains ambiguous. Trimming left V 3 bases short and J 1 base short, with 16 bases between. Germline V gene sequence: CDR1 SGHRS, CDR2 YFSETQ. This CDR3 has 16 residues. The CDR3 coding sequence is TGCGCCAGCAGCTCTCAGGACCTTAGTGGGAACACTGAAGCTTTCTTT. It specifies CASSSQDLSGNTEAFF.

This clonotype has a handful of counts. The V and J genes are TRBV19 and TRBJ2-7; 9 bases are a match to TRBD1. Germline lookup yields CDR1 LNHDA and CDR2 SQIVND (reference sequence). This CDR3 spans 15 amino acids. V lost 4 bases and J lost 3; bases outside the gene matches: 7. Here the CDR3 DNA reads TGTGCCAGTAGTACTCCCGGGACAGGGAACTACGAGCAGTACTTC. It yields the protein CASSTPGTGNYEQYF. Drawing the rest from reference TRBV19 and TRBJ2-7, the complete variable domain is DGGITQSPKYLFRKEGQNVTLSCEQNLNHDAMYWYRQDPGQGLRLIYYSQIVNDFQKGDIAEGYSVSREKKESFPLTVTSAQKNPTAFYLCASSTPGTGNYEQYFGPGTRLTVT.

This clonotype was seen ten or more times. A junction end diverges from the germline sequence, so it may reflect a read error. The V and J genes are TRBV18 and TRBJ2-7; D not certain. Germline V CDR1 and CDR2: KGHSH, LQKENI. The CDR3 has 13 amino acids. The CDR3 sequence: CASSPPTSYEQYF. For the CDR3, the DNA is TGCGCCAGCAGCCCGCCGACCAGCTACGAGCAGTACTTC.

Note on this clonotype: Since a much larger clone is just one base distant, this may be a read error. V usage is TRBV24-1 and J usage is TRBJ1-2; TRBD1 matches 8 bases. In germline, CDR1 is KGHDR, CDR2 SFDVKD. The CDR3 length is 12 residues. The CDR3 is CASSPRTGYGPF. DNA of the CDR3: TGTGCCAGCAGTCCCCGGACAGGGTACGGCCCCTTC.

This clonotype was seen at least ten times. V gene TRBV20-1 combines with J gene TRBJ2-7, with TRBD1 matching 7 bases. Germline-derived CDR1 and CDR2 are DFQATT and SNEGSKA (reference sequence). V gave up 2 bases and J gave up 1 base; unmatched junction bases: 5. The CDR3 extends over 14 amino acids. The CDR3 nucleotides read TGCAGTGCTAGATTCCCGACAGGGTCCTACGAGCAGTACTTC. This encodes CSARFPTGSYEQYF.

This clonotype was observed many times. The CDR3 coding sequence is TGTGCCAGCAGCTCCTCCGGGACAGCTAATGAAAAACTGTTTTTT. Its translation is CASSSSGTANEKLFF. The chain is built from TRBV5-5 and TRBJ1-4; the match to TRBD1 covers 7 bases. This CDR3 has 15 amino acids. V trimming: 3 bases; J trimming: 3 bases; junction bases outside the gene matches: 5. Germline values: CDR1 SGHKS, CDR2 YYEKEE (reference sequence).

There are many counts of this clonotype. The V and J genes are TRBV19 and TRBJ2-5, with D hard to call. The CDR3 runs to 14 residues. Trimming cost V 3 bases and J 0 bases, with 8 bases left between them. CDR1 and CDR2 from the germline V gene are LNHDA and SQIVND (reference sequence). Here the CDR3 reads CASSMEWHQETQYF. CDR3 DNA: TGTGCCAGTAGTATGGAATGGCACCAAGAGACCCAGTACTTC.

A note on this clonotype: A much larger clonotype is one base distant, so this may be a read error. This sequence joins TRBV10-3 and TRBJ2-7; TRBD1 matches 12 bases. V lost 6 bases to trimming and J lost 4 bases; unmatched junction nucleotides: 7. The CDR3 extends over 15 amino acids. In germline, CDR1 is ENHRY, CDR2 SYGVKD. The CDR3 region is CAIRGPGQGAYEQYF. The CDR3 nucleotides read TGTGCCATCAGGGGGCCGGGACAGGGGGCTTACGAGCAGTACTTC.

This clonotype was seen at least ten times. This chain links TRBV29-1 with TRBJ1-1; D is unresolved. CDR1 is SQVTM and CDR2 is ANQGSEA in the germline V gene. This CDR3 has 14 amino acids. Between the trimmed V and J ends, which lost 7 bases and 5 bases, there was a span of 20 bases. CDR3 sequence: CSASPRSARTEAFF. The CDR3 region has the DNA TGCAGCGCGTCCCCCAGGTCGGCGAGGACTGAAGCTTTCTTT.

At least ten counts were recorded for this clonotype. The V call is TRBV4-1, the J call TRBJ2-7, with 9 bases that match TRBD1. J was trimmed by 6 bases and V by 4 bases; bases with no gene match: 4. The germline CDR1 and CDR2 sequences are MGHRA and YSYEKL. CDR3 length: 13 amino acids. The DNA for the CDR3 is TGCGCCAGCAGCCTAACAGGGGGCCTCGAGCAGTACTTC. It encodes CASSLTGGLEQYF.

The chain is built from TRBV20-1 and TRBJ1-5, with D possibly being TRBD1 (6 bases). The V gene's germline CDR1 is DFQATT and CDR2 SNEGSKA (reference sequence). Trimming removed 1 base from V and 1 base from J, with 8 bases in between. CDR3 size: 14 residues. This CDR3 is CSARATGSNQPQHF. CDR3 DNA: TGCAGTGCTAGAGCGACAGGAAGCAATCAGCCCCAGCATTTT.

The chain recombines TRBV19 with TRBJ1-1, with TRBD1 as a possible D gene (6 bases). CDR1 and CDR2 from the germline V gene are LNHDA and SQIVND (reference sequence). V dropped 0 bases and J dropped 1 base, with 15 bases sitting between them. The CDR3 runs to 17 residues. CDR3 sequence (DNA): TGTGCCAGTAGTATAGATCGGGAAACAGGGACGAACACTGAAGCTTTCTTT. Translation: CASSIDRETGTNTEAFF.

This clonotype showed up just a few times. The chain employs TRBV20-1 and TRBJ1-2; 7 bases agree with TRBD1. CDR3 size: 14 residues. Germline V gene data show CDR1 as DFQATT and CDR2 as SNEGSKA (reference sequence). After removal of 6 bases from V and 5 bases from J, the junction contained 12 bases not matched to a gene. CDR3 amino acids: CSAEKTGAVYGYTF. The CDR3 DNA is TGCAGTGCGGAGAAAACAGGGGCGGTATATGGCTACACCTTC.